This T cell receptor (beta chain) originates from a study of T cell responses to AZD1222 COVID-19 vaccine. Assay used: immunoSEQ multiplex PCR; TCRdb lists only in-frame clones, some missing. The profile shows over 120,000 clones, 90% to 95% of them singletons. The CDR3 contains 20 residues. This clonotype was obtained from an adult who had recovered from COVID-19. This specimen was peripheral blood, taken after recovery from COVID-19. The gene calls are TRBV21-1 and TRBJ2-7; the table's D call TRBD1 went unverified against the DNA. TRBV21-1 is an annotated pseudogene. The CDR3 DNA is TGTGCCAGCAGCAAAGCGCTTTTCGGCCCGGACAGGGACCAATCCTACGAGCAGTACTTC. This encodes CASSKALFGPDRDQSYEQYF.